This TCR beta chain is from a study of cytotoxic CD8 clonotypes in ibrutinib-treated CLL. Study outcomes and limitations: Baseline clonality, higher than in age-matched healthy donors, tracked circulating CD8+ T-cell counts.

Some clones are missing from TCRdb's copy, which holds only in-frame ones; the method was immunoSEQ multiplex PCR. The repertoire holds about 310,000 clones, with around four fifths as singletons. Worth noting for this clone: Antigen unknown.

The CDR3 has 16 residues. V lost 5 bases, J lost 2 bases, and 18 bases lay in between. The germline V gene has CDR1 LNHDA and CDR2 SQIVND (reference sequence). The chain joins TRBV19 to TRBJ2-5; perhaps TRBD2 as D (6 bases). Sequences were derived from PBMCs, sampled before ibrutinib treatment. This clonotype originated in a human donor with chronic lymphocytic leukemia. CDR3 loop: CASSPLNPAGQETQYF. The CDR3 DNA reads as TGTGCCAGTAGTCCGCTAAACCCGGCGGGGCAAGAGACCCAGTACTTC.